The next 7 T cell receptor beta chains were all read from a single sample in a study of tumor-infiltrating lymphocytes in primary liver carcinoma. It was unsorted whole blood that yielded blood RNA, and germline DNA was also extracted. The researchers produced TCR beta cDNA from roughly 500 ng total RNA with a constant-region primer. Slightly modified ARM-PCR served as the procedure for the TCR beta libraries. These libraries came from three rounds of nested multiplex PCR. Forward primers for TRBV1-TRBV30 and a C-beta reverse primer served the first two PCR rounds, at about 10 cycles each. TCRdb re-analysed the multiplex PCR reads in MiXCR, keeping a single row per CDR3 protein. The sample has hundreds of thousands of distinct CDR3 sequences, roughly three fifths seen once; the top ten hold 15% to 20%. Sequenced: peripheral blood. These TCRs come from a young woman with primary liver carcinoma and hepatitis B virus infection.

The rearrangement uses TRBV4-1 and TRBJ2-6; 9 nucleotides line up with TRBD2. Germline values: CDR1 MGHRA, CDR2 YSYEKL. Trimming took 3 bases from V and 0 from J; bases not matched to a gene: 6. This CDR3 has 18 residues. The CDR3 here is CASSQLAGVLSGANVLTF. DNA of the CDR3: TGCGCCAGCAGCCAGTTAGCGGGAGTCCTCTCTGGGGCCAACGTCCTGACTTTC.

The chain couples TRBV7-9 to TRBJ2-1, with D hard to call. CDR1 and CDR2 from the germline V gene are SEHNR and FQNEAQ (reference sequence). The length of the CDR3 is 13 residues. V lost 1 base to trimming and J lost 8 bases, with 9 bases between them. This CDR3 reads CASSLVGLDEQFF. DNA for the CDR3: TGTGCCAGCAGCTTAGTCGGTCTCGATGAGCAGTTCTTC.

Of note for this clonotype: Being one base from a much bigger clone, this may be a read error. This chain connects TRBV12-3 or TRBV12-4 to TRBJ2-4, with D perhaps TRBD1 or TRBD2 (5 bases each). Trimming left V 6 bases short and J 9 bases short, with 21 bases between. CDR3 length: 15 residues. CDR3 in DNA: TGTGCCAGCAGCCTCACCGGGGCTGGTGGAAGCATTCAGTACTTC. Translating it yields CASSLTGAGGSIQYF.

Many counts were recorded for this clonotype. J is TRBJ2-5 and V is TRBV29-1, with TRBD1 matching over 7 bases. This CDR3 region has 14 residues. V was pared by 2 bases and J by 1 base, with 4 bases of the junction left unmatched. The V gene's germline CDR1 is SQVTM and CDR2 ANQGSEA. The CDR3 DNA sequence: TGCAGCGTTGAACTGGGACAGAGCCAAGAGACCCAGTACTTC. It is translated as CSVELGQSQETQYF. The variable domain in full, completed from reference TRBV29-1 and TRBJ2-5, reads SAVISQKPSRDICQRGTSLTIQCQVDSQVTMMFWYRQQPGQSLTLIATANQGSEATYESGFVIDKFPISRPNLTFSTLTVSNMSPEDSSIYLCSVELGQSQETQYFGPGTRLLVL.

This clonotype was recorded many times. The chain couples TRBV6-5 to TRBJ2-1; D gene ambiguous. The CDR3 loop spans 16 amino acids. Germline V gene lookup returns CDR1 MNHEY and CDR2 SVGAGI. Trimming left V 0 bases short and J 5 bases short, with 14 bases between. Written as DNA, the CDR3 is TGTGCCAGCAGTTACTCGAAAGGGCCGGCCAACAATGAGCAGTTCTTC. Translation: CASSYSKGPANNEQFF.

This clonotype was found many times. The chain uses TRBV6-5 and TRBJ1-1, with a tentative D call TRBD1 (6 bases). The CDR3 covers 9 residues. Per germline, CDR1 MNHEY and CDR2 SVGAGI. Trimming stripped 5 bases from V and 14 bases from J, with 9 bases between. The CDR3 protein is CASSRGLFF. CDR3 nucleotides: TGTGCCAGCAGTCGGGGGCTCTTCTTT.

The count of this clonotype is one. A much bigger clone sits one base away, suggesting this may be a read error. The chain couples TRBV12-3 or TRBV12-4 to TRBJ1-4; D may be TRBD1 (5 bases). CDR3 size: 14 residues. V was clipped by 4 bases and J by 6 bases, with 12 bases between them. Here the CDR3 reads CASSSAGTYEKLFF. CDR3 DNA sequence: TGTGCCAGCAGTTCTGCCGGGACCTATGAAAAACTGTTTTTT.